This section outlines one TCR beta chain sequence together with its context. Antigen: not known. The data are from a study of T cells after yellow fever vaccination. Study-wide results and limits: Subsequent booster samples again held most clones from primary vaccination (96% CD4, 88% CD8). Secondary responses were weaker yet peaked faster, day 5 versus 15.

Per the germline V gene, CDR1 is SGHVS and CDR2 is FQNEAQ. With 3 bases clipped from V and 2 bases from J, the junction kept 6 bases outside the gene matches. The CDR3 loop spans 16 amino acids. TCRdb ran MiXCR on the 5' RACE reads and lists one entry per CDR3 protein. The sample records some 350,000 distinct CDR3 sequences, 8.7% being singletons. The source is a man aged 18 to 30 who received the YFV17D yellow fever vaccine. Sequenced material: PBMCs, taken on the day of the first yellow fever vaccination. The V and J genes are TRBV7-8 and TRBJ2-3; 9 bases align to TRBD2. The CDR3 here is CASSFLLAGVTDTQYF. The CDR3 coding sequence is TGTGCCAGCAGCTTCTTACTAGCGGGCGTCACAGATACGCAGTATTTT. Together with reference TRBV7-8 and TRBJ2-3, the CDR3 gives the full variable domain: GAGVSQSPRYKVAKRGQDVALRCDPISGHVSLFWYQQALGQGPEFLTYFQNEAQLDKSGLPSDRFFAERPEGSVSTLKIQRTQQEDSAVYLCASSFLLAGVTDTQYFGPGTRLTVL.